This TCR beta chain stems from a study of blood T cells in healthy people across ages. The CDR3 runs 16 residues. The ends lost 0 bases at V and 8 bases at J; junction bases unmatched: 8. CDR1 is MGHRA and CDR2 is YSYEKL in the germline V gene. Primers used in a second PCR of about 6 to 12 cycles were a sample-barcoded 5' primer and a J-beta primer mix. The authors tagged each cDNA molecule using a template-switch adaptor with 12 random nucleotides. Each CDR3 protein gets one entry after TCRdb re-called the 5' RACE reads with MiXCR. The data contain about 1.6 million distinct CDR3 sequences, roughly 30% of them singletons.

This receptor was taken from a woman between 25 and 40 years old in good health. The V gene is TRBV4-1, the J gene TRBJ2-1; 9 positions agree with TRBD2. The material sequenced was blood. The CDR3 here is CASSQDILAGWDEQFF. In DNA, the CDR3 is TGCGCCAGCAGCCAAGATATCCTAGCGGGATGGGATGAGCAGTTCTTC.